This T cell receptor beta chain was captured by sequencing in a study of beta chain features in type 1 diabetes. The study, taken as a whole, reports: Shorter TCRB CDR3s, moderately but significantly so, marked every one of the four CD4+ subsets in Type 1 diabetes patients.

This clone showed up just a few times. Its antigen is as yet unknown. Expressed TCRB transcripts got sequenced, as all isolated RNA was reverse transcribed. Generated by immunoSEQ multiplex PCR, the TCRdb table keeps only in-frame clones and is missing some. Of nearly 350,000 clones in the sample, 8% are singletons; the top ten hold 0.44%. V lost 3 bases and J lost 1, with 11 bases in between. Germline V gives CDR1 MDHEN, CDR2 SYDVKM. The CDR3 is 15 residues long. J is TRBJ2-3 and V is TRBV28; maybe TRBD2 (6 bases). Material: central memory CD4+ T cells from blood. The source is a young woman in good health. This CDR3 is CASSFSGIGTDTQYF. CDR3 in DNA: TGTGCCAGCAGTTTTAGCGGCATTGGCACAGATACGCAGTATTTT.